This T cell receptor beta chain appears in the sequencing data of a study of CD8 T cells in Susac syndrome. The CD8+ and CD4+ T cells were negatively isolated, with the TEMRA cells enriched by FACS. The CDR3 has 15 amino acids. The germline V and J ends were trimmed by 2 bases and 5 bases, with 13 bases remaining between them. From germline, CDR1 is SGHDT and CDR2 YYEEEE. Random hexamers primed reverse transcription of roughly 0.5 to 1 ug RNA. Multiplex immunoSEQ PCR targeted 54 Vbeta and 13 Jbeta TCR beta segments. In TCRdb, the immunoSEQ multiplex PCR reads were re-called with MiXCR into one record per CDR3 protein. The profile covers under 550,000 distinct CDR3 sequences, with about 85% appearing a single time and under 0.15% taken by the ten largest.

Sequenced material: CD8+ T cells from PBMCs. The rearrangement links TRBV5-6 to TRBJ1-4; D is perhaps TRBD1 (6 bases). This TCR was recovered from a human donor with multiple sclerosis. CDR3 nucleotides: TGTGCCAGCAGCTTACAGGGAGGAGGAAATGAAAAACTGTTTTTT. It codes for CASSLQGGGNEKLFF.